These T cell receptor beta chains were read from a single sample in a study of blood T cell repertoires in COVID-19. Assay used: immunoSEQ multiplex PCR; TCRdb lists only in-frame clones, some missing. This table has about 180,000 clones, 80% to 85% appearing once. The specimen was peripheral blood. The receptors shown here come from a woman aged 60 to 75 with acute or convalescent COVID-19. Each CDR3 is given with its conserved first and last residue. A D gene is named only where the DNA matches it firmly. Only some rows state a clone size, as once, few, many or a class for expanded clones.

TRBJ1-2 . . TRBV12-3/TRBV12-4 CASSLQSYGYTF TGTGCCAGCAGTTTACAGTCCTATGGCTACACCTTC
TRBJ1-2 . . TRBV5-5 CASSLVPGDYGYTF TGTGCCAGCAGCTTGGTTCCGGGGGACTATGGCTACACCTTC
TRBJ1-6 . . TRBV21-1 CASSKQDRAWNSSNSPLHF TGTGCCAGCAGCAAACAAGACAGGGCTTGGAATAGTTCTAATTCACCCCTCCACTTT
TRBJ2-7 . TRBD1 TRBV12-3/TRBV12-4 CASSSDRGYEQYF TGTGCCAGCAGTTCTGACAGGGGCTACGAGCAGTACTTC
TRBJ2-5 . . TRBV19 CASASNGPRETQYF TGTGCCAGTGCCAGTAATGGTCCTCGAGAGACCCAGTACTTC
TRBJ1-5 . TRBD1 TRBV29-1 CSVEGQGCYSNQPQHF TGCAGCGTTGAGGGACAGGGGTGTTATAGCAATCAGCCCCAGCATTTT
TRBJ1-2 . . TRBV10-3 CAISDTGLYGYTF TGTGCCATCAGTGATACAGGGCTGTATGGCTACACCTTC
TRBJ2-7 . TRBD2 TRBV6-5 CASSPSSGGIYEQYF TGTGCCAGCAGCCCATCTAGCGGGGGGATCTACGAGCAGTACTTC
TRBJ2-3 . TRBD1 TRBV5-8 CASRTGGKGDTQYF TGTGCCAGCAGGACAGGGGGCAAGGGGGATACGCAGTATTTT
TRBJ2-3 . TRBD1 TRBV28 CASSFGTGTGRDTQYF TGTGCCAGCAGTTTCGGAACCGGGACAGGGAGAGATACGCAGTATTTT
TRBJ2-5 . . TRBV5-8 CASPPRRGETQYF TGTGCCAGCCCCCCACGCCGGGGAGAGACCCAGTACTTC
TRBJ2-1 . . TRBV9 CASSPRPRGNSYNEQFF TGTGCCAGCAGCCCTCGCCCCCGGGGGAACTCCTACAATGAGCAGTTCTTC
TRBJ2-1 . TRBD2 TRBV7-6 CASSLEGGGAPTYNEQFF TGTGCCAGCAGCTTAGAGGGCGGGGGGGCCCCGACTTACAATGAGCAGTTCTTC
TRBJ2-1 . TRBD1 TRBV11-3 CASSLEPTGENEQFF TGTGCCAGCAGCTTAGAGCCGACAGGGGAGAATGAGCAGTTCTTC
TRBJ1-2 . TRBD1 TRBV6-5 CASSSRDRGEYTF TGTGCCAGCAGTTCGCGGGACAGGGGGGAATACACCTTC
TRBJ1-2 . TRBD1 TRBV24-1 CATSETPGTGYGYTF TGTGCCACCAGTGAGACTCCCGGGACAGGGTACGGCTACACCTTC
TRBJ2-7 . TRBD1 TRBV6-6 CASRGTGWPEQYF TGTGCCAGCAGGGGGACAGGGTGGCCCGAGCAGTACTTC
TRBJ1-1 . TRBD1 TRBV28 CASSPLPRSYRGLGTEAFF TGTGCCAGCAGTCCCCTTCCCAGGTCGTACAGGGGGCTCGGCACTGAAGCTTTCTTT
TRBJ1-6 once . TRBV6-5 CASSYSTQGGSPLHF TGTGCCAGCAGTTACTCAACGCAAGGCGGTTCACCCCTCCACTTT
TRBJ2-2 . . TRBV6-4 CASSDRYPGELFF TGTGCCAGCAGTGACCGCTATCCCGGGGAGCTGTTTTTT
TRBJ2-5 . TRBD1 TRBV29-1 CSVPDREETQYF TGCAGCGTCCCGGACAGGGAAGAGACCCAGTACTTC
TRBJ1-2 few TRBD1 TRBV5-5 CASSSRGTGGSPTGGYTF TGTGCCAGCAGCTCCCGAGGGACAGGGGGGTCCCCAACTGGTGGCTACACCTTC
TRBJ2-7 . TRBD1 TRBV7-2 CASILMPGQSRVYEQYF TGTGCCAGCATCCTCATGCCGGGACAGAGTAGAGTTTACGAGCAGTACTTC
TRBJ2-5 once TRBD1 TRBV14 CASSQGIGGAETQYF TGTGCCAGCAGCCAAGGAATAGGGGGCGCGGAGACCCAGTACTTC
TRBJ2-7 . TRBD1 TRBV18 CASSPNHRDRDEQYF TGTGCCAGCTCACCAAATCACCGGGACAGGGACGAGCAGTACTTC
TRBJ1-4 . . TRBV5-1 CASSLQAGQGKLFF TGCGCCAGCAGCTTGCAGGCCGGGCAGGGAAAACTGTTTTTT
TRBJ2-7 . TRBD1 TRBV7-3 CASSLAGTGDYEQYF TGTGCCAGCAGCTTAGCCGGGACAGGGGACTACGAGCAGTACTTC
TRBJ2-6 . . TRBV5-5 CASSLPRTGTGANVLTF TGTGCCAGCAGCTTGCCCCGAACAGGGACAGGGGCCAACGTCCTGACTTTC
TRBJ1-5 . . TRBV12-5 CASGLGQGGDQPQHF TGTGCTAGTGGTTTGGGGCAGGGTGGAGATCAGCCCCAGCATTTT
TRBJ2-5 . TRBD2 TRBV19 CASSWEGTETQYF TGTGCCAGTAGCTGGGAGGGGACCGAGACCCAGTACTTC
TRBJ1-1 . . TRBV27 CASRTGANTEAFF TGTGCCAGTCGGACGGGAGCCAACACTGAAGCTTTCTTT
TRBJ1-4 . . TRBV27 CASGSGVKEKLFF TGTGCCAGCGGTTCAGGGGTAAAGGAAAAACTGTTTTTT
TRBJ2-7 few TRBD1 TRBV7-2 CASSHPGTGFHEQYF TGTGCCAGCAGCCATCCCGGGACAGGGTTTCACGAGCAGTACTTC
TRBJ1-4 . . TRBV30 CAWGGGIQTKLFF TGTGCCTGGGGTGGGGGCATACAGACAAAACTGTTTTTT
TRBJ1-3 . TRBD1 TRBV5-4 CASSLTGFSGNTIYF TGTGCCAGCAGTTTGACAGGGTTCTCTGGAAACACCATATATTTT
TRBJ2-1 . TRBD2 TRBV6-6 CASSYGSGGIHNEQFF TGTGCCAGCAGTTACGGTAGCGGGGGGATTCACAATGAGCAGTTCTTC
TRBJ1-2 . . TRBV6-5 CASRATRQARGYTF TGTGCCAGCAGAGCGACCCGACAGGCTCGAGGCTACACCTTC
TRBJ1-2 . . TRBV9 CASSVNQGLGPSNYGYTF TGTGCCAGCAGCGTAAATCAAGGGTTGGGGCCTTCTAACTATGGCTACACCTTC
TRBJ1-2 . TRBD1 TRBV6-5 CASSYTDRGRYTF TGTGCCAGCAGTTACACAGACAGGGGACGCTACACCTTC
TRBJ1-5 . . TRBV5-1 CASSLGGQVNQPQHF TGCGCCAGCAGCTTGGGAGGGCAGGTCAATCAGCCCCAGCATTTT
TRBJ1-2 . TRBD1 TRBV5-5 CASSLEGASYGYTF TGTGCCAGCAGCTTGGAGGGGGCAAGCTATGGCTACACCTTC
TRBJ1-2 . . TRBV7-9 CASSLFARRGGYTF TGTGCCAGCAGCTTATTTGCCCGGAGGGGTGGCTACACCTTC
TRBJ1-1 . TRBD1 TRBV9 CASTLTGASTEAFF TGTGCCAGCACACTAACAGGGGCGAGCACTGAAGCTTTCTTT
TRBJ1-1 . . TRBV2 CASSDDTEAFF TGTGCCAGCAGTGACGACACTGAAGCTTTCTTT
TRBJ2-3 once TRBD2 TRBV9 CASSVGSGGLNTDTQYF TGTGCCAGCAGCGTAGGTAGCGGGGGCCTTAACACAGATACGCAGTATTTT